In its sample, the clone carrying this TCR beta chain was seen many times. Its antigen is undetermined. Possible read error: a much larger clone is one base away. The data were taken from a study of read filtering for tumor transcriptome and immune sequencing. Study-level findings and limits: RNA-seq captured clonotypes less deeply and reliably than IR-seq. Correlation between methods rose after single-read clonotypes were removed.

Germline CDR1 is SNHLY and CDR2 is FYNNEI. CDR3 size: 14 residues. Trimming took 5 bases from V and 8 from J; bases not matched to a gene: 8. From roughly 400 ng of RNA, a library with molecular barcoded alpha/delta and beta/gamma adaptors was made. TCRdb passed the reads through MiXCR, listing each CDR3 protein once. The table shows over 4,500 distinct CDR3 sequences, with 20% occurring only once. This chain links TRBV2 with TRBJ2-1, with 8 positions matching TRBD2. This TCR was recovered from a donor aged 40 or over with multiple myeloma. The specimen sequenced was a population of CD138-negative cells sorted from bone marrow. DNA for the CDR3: TGTGCCAGCAGTTTCGTCGGGAGGGCTGATGAGCAGTTCTTC. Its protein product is CASSFVGRADEQFF.